The rows below give T cell receptor beta chains drawn from one sample of a study of a mutant IDH1 vaccine in newly diagnosed glioma. Assay: immunoSEQ multiplex PCR; the TCRdb copy retains only in-frame clones and omits some. Of tens of thousands of clones in the sample, more than 85% were seen once. No antigens are known for them. Sequencing was performed on PBMCs, taken from a glioma patient whose treatment included an IDH1 peptide vaccine. The source of these receptors is a woman between 50 and 59 years old with glioma. Each CDR3 is given with its conserved first and last residue. D genes are given only for firm matches. Not every row has a clone size; where given, it reads once, few, many or a size class.

J: TRBJ2-1; size: NA; length: 15; V: TRBV9; D: TRBD1; DNA: TGTGCCAGCAGCGTAGGACAGGGACGGTACAATGAGCAGTTCTTC; CDR3: CASSVGQGRYNEQFF
J: TRBJ2-7; size: few; length: 16; V: TRBV5-5; D: NA; DNA: TGTGCCAGCAGCTTGGGGGCCCTTCGGAGGGGCTACGAGCAGTACTTC; CDR3: CASSLGALRRGYEQYF
J: TRBJ2-1; size: NA; length: 13; V: TRBV10-3; D: NA; DNA: TGTGCCATCAGTGGCAGGATCGACAATGAGCAGTTCTTC; CDR3: CAISGRIDNEQFF
J: TRBJ1-5; size: NA; length: 15; V: TRBV6-6; D: NA; DNA: TGTGCCAGCAGTGCTCAAGGGGCAGGGAGTCAGCCCCAGCATTTT; CDR3: CASSAQGAGSQPQHF
J: TRBJ2-7; size: NA; length: 15; V: TRBV2; D: TRBD2; DNA: TGTGCCAGCATTCGAAGCGGGACTCACTCCTACGAGCAGTACTTC; CDR3: CASIRSGTHSYEQYF
J: TRBJ2-2; size: NA; length: 15; V: TRBV6-6; D: NA; DNA: TGTGCCAGCAGCTCCCCTACTACGAACACCGGGGAGCTGTTTTTT; CDR3: CASSSPTTNTGELFF
J: TRBJ2-1; size: NA; length: 17; V: TRBV4-1; D: TRBD1; DNA: TGCGCCAGCAGCCTCAAGATCTCGGGACAGGGGGCTCATGAGCAGTTCTTC; CDR3: CASSLKISGQGAHEQFF
J: TRBJ1-2; size: NA; length: 14; V: TRBV4-1; D: NA; DNA: TGCGCCAGCAGCCCGCCGGGACGGCCGGAGGGCTACACCTTC; CDR3: CASSPPGRPEGYTF
J: TRBJ1-1; size: NA; length: 15; V: TRBV28; D: NA; DNA: TGTGCCAGCAGGTTACCGGGGGAGGGTAGCACTGAAGCTTTCTTT; CDR3: CASRLPGEGSTEAFF
J: TRBJ2-1; size: NA; length: 15; V: TRBV9; D: TRBD2; DNA: TGTGCCAGCAGCCTGAGCGGGAGATTCTCCAATGAGCAGTTCTTC; CDR3: CASSLSGRFSNEQFF